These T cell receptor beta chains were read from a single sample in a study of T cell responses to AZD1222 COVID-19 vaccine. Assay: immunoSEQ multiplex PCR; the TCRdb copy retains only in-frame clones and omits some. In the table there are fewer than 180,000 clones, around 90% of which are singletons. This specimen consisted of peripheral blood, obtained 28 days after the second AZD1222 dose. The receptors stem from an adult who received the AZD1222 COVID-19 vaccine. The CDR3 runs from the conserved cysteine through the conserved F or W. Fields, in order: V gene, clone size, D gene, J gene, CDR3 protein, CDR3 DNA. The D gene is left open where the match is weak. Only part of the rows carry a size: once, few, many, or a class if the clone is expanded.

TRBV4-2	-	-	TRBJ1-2	CASSQDPTVYGYTF	TGTGCCAGCAGCCAAGATCCGACAGTCTATGGCTACACCTTC
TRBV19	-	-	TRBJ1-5	CASSTPPRGGNQPQHF	TGTGCCAGTAGTACGCCCCCGAGGGGGGGCAATCAGCCCCAGCATTTT
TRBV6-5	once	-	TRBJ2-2	CASSYDNTGELFF	TGTGCCAGCAGTTACGACAACACCGGGGAGCTGTTTTTT
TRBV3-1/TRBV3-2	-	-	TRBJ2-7	CASSQVGSSYEQYF	TGTGCCAGCAGCCAAGTGGGCAGTTCCTACGAGCAGTACTTC
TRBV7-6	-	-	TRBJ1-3	CASSLGPGTGGNTIYF	TGTGCCAGCAGCCTGGGGCCGGGTACAGGGGGAAACACCATATATTTT
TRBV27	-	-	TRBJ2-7	CASSLSLIGIPYEQYF	TGTGCCAGCAGTTTATCCTTGATCGGGATCCCCTACGAGCAGTACTTC
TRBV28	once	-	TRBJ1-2	CASSRPGLFNYGYTF	TGTGCCAGCAGTCGTCCGGGACTGTTTAACTATGGCTACACCTTC
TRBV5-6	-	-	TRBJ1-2	CASSLGGGYTF	TGTGCCAGCAGCTTGGGGGGTGGCTACACCTTC
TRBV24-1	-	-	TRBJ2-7	CATSDFTAHEQYF	TGTGCCACCAGTGATTTTACGGCCCACGAGCAGTACTTC
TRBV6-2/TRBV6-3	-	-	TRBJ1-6	CASSYNAGNRSPLHF	TGTGCCAGCAGTTACAACGCAGGAAATCGGTCACCCCTCCACTTT
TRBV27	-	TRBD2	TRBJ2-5	CASSLLGGRETQYF	TGTGCCAGCAGTTTATTGGGGGGGAGGGAGACCCAGTACTTC
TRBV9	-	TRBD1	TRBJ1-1	CASSPRPGTGEGTEAFF	TGTGCCAGCAGCCCTCGTCCCGGGACAGGGGAAGGAACTGAAGCTTTCTTT
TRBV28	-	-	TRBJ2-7	CASSLVDEQYF	TGTGCCAGCAGTTTGGTCGACGAGCAGTACTTC
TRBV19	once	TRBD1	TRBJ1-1	CASSATGGLTEAFF	TGTGCCAGTAGCGCGACAGGGGGGCTCACTGAAGCTTTCTTT
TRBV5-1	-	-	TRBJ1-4	CASSTGRVDEKLFF	TGCGCCAGCAGCACAGGGAGGGTTGATGAAAAACTGTTTTTT
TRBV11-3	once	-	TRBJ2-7	CASSDTYYEQYF	TGTGCCAGCAGCGATACATACTACGAGCAGTACTTC
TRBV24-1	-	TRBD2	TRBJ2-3	CATSTSGRAADTQYF	TGTGCCACCAGTACAAGCGGGAGGGCCGCAGATACGCAGTATTTT
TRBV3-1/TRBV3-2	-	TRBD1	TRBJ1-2	CASSQEWGQPGSNYGYTF	TGTGCCAGCAGCCAAGAGTGGGGACAGCCAGGCTCCAACTATGGCTACACCTTC
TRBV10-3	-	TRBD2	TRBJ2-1	CASGGRRNEQFF	TGTGCCTCGGGCGGGAGGAGGAATGAGCAGTTCTTC
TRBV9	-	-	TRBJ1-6	CASSVAGERNSPLHF	TGTGCCAGCAGCGTGGCAGGGGAGAGGAATTCACCCCTCCACTTT
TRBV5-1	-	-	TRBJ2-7	CASSEPGGSQYEQYF	TGCGCCAGCAGCGAACCCGGCGGCAGCCAGTACGAGCAGTACTTC
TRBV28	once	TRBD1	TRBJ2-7	CASSSPGGLYEQYF	TGTGCCAGCAGTTCCCCAGGGGGTCTCTACGAGCAGTACTTC
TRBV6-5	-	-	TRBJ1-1	CASKWGPEETEAFF	TGTGCCAGCAAATGGGGCCCCGAAGAGACTGAAGCTTTCTTT
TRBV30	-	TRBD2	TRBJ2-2	CAWRGLAGTGELFF	TGTGCCTGGAGGGGACTAGCGGGGACCGGGGAGCTGTTTTTT
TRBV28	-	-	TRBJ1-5	CASSLYPRVVSNQPQHF	TGTGCCAGCAGTTTATATCCTCGGGTTGTTAGCAATCAGCCCCAGCATTTT
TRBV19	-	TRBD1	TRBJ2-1	CATIRTGKMDEQFF	TGTGCCACTATCCGGACAGGGAAGATGGATGAGCAGTTCTTC
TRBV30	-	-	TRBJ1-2	CAWARGSSNYGYTF	TGTGCCTGGGCCCGGGGTTCTTCTAACTATGGCTACACCTTC
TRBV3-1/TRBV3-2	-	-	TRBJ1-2	CASSPKFGGLFYGYTF	TGTGCCAGCAGCCCAAAATTCGGGGGTCTTTTCTATGGCTACACCTTC
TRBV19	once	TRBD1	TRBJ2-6	CASSATGTGSGANVLTF	TGTGCCAGTTCCGCCACCGGGACAGGGTCTGGGGCCAACGTCCTGACTTTC
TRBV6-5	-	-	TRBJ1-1	CASIRVRNTEAFF	TGTGCCAGCATTAGAGTAAGGAACACTGAAGCTTTCTTT
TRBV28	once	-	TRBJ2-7	CASSFTVYEQYF	TGTGCCAGCAGTTTCACGGTTTACGAGCAGTACTTC
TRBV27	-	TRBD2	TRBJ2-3	CASSLTRGRRRDTQYF	TGTGCCAGCAGTTTAACTCGCGGGAGAAGAAGGGATACGCAGTATTTT
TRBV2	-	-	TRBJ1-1	CASGYQGNGMNTEAFF	TGTGCCAGCGGGTATCAGGGCAATGGCATGAACACTGAAGCTTTCTTT